The 6 T cell receptor beta chains below were found in one sample sequenced in a study of neoadjuvant nivolumab and ipilimumab in lung cancer. Measured with immunoSEQ multiplex PCR; TCRdb has only the in-frame clones, and not every one. The table has fewer than 20,000 clones, more than 75% seen once. Specimen: peripheral blood, collected before neoadjuvant nivolumab, alone or with ipilimumab. These receptors were collected from an adult with non-small cell lung cancer.

V usage is TRBV5-1 and J usage is TRBJ2-1, with 8 bases matching TRBD1. Germline loops: CDR1 SGHRS, CDR2 YFSETQ. V lost 4 bases, J lost 14 bases, and 5 bases stayed unmatched. This CDR3 spans 11 amino acids. The DNA of the CDR3 is TGCGCCAGCAGCGGGGGACAGGAGGAGTTCTTC. It yields the protein CASSGGQEEFF.

J is TRBJ2-7 and V is TRBV5-1; TRBD1 matches at 8 bases. This CDR3 comprises 13 residues. J lost 5 bases, V lost 3 bases, and 4 bases had no gene match. CDR1 SGHRS and CDR2 YFSETQ come from the germline V gene. CDR3 sequence (DNA): TGCGCCAGCAGCTCCGGACAGGGAGACGAGCAGTACTTC. This translates into CASSSGQGDEQYF.

The rearrangement links TRBV9 to TRBJ2-1, with D possibly matching TRBD2 (5 bases). The CDR3 is 15 amino acids. The V and J ends lost 0 bases and 2 bases respectively, with 9 bases between them. Germline V CDR1 and CDR2: SGDLS, YYNGEE. The CDR3 coding sequence is TGTGCCAGCAGCGTAGATAGCGCGCCCTACAATGAGCAGTTCTTC. Translated, it gives CASSVDSAPYNEQFF.

This chain joins TRBV2 and TRBJ2-7; TRBD1 matches at 7 bases. The CDR3 extends over 12 amino acids. The germline CDR1 and CDR2 sequences are SNHLY and FYNNEI. The V segment lost 4 bases and the J segment 4 bases; nucleotides outside the gene matches: 1. The CDR3 reads CASSGQGYEQYF. In nucleotides, the CDR3 is TGTGCCAGCAGTGGACAGGGTTACGAGCAGTACTTC. Looking up the rest from reference TRBV2 and TRBJ2-7 gives the full variable domain: EPEVTQTPSHQVTQMGQEVILRCVPISNHLYFYWYRQILGQKVEFLVSFYNNEISEKSEIFDDQFSVERPDGSNFTLKIRSTKLEDSAMYFCASSGQGYEQYFGPGTRLTVT.

V gene TRBV18 combines with J gene TRBJ1-4; D not certain. Germline V CDR1 and CDR2: KGHSH, LQKENI. Between the trimmed V and J ends, which lost 0 bases and 2 bases, there was a span of 7 bases. The CDR3 consists of 15 residues. The CDR3 region has the DNA TGTGCCAGCTCACCACCTGGAAGGACTAATGAAAAACTGTTTTTT. Protein product: CASSPPGRTNEKLFF.

This sequence joins TRBV7-8 and TRBJ2-7, with TRBD2 as a possible D gene (5 bases). Germline CDR1 and CDR2: SGHVS and FQNEAQ. The V end lost 1 base, the J end lost 3 bases, and 7 bases lay between the germline ends. There are 13 residues in the CDR3. The DNA of the CDR3 is TGTGCCAGCAGCTTAGATGGGAGCTACGAGCAGTACTTC. Translation gives CASSLDGSYEQYF.